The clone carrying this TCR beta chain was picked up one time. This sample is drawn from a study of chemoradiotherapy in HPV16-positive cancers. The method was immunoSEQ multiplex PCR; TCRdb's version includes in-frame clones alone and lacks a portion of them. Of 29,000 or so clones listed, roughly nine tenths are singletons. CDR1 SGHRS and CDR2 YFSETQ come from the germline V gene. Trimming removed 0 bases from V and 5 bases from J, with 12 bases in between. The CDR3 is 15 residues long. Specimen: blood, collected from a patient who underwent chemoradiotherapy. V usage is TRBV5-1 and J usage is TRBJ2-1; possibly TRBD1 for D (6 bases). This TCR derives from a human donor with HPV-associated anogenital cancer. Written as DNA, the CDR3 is TGCGCCAGCAGCTTGGTCGGGACACGGAACAATGAGCAGTTCTTC. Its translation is CASSLVGTRNNEQFF.